This TCR beta chain was profiled in a study of CD8+ T cells in alopecia areata. General study findings and limits: Scalp and blood samples kept many expanded lesional clones throughout tofacitinib. Uncertainty remains about how baseline CD8+ expansion links to response, with one nonresponder.

Stated treatment: oral pan-JAK inhibitor, 5-10 mg twice daily. V was clipped by 0 bases and J by 0 bases, with 15 bases between them. CDR3 length: 18 residues. Germline CDR1 and CDR2: PRHDT and FYEKMQ (reference sequence). Of note for this clone: Its antigen is currently unknown.

Reverse transcribed after extraction, RNA yielded cDNA as the sequencing template. Using immunoSEQ multiplex PCR, the repertoire was profiled, and TCRdb retains in-frame clones only, with some absent. The repertoire holds approximately 280,000 clones, roughly 64% seen once, with around 1.8% in the top ten. This chain links TRBV13 with TRBJ2-1, with D unresolved. This clonotype was sampled from a human donor with alopecia areata. The input for sequencing was CD4+ T cells sorted from blood, taken at week 24, from a patient treated with tofacitinib. CDR3 nucleotide sequence: TGTGCCAGCAGCTTAGGCCCTCCGTGGCGGAGCTCCTACAATGAGCAGTTCTTC. Translation: CASSLGPPWRSSYNEQFF.